This T cell receptor (beta chain) was identified in a study of T cells in Graves' hyperthyroidism and ophthalmopathy. This CDR3 has 14 residues. J lost 4 bases, V lost 4 bases, and 5 bases had no gene match. Germline V gene sequence: CDR1 MNHEY, CDR2 SVGEGT. This clonotype was seen more than once but under ten times. Regions amplified from RNA transcripts were the TCR beta CDR3 regions. When the TCR CDR3 underwent first-round RT-PCR, the HTBI primer set was used. MiXCR was run by TCRdb on the multiplex PCR reads, yielding one entry per CDR3 protein. The table records 500,000 to 700,000 distinct CDR3 sequences, roughly 17% of them present only once.

The sequence derives from a woman between 18 and 30 years old with Graves' hyperthyroidism. Sequenced input: blood. This chain joins TRBV6-2 or TRBV6-3 and TRBJ1-1; 8 bases align to TRBD1. CDR3: CASSSRGRITEAFF. Here the CDR3 DNA reads TGTGCCAGCAGTTCCAGGGGGCGGATCACTGAAGCTTTCTTT.